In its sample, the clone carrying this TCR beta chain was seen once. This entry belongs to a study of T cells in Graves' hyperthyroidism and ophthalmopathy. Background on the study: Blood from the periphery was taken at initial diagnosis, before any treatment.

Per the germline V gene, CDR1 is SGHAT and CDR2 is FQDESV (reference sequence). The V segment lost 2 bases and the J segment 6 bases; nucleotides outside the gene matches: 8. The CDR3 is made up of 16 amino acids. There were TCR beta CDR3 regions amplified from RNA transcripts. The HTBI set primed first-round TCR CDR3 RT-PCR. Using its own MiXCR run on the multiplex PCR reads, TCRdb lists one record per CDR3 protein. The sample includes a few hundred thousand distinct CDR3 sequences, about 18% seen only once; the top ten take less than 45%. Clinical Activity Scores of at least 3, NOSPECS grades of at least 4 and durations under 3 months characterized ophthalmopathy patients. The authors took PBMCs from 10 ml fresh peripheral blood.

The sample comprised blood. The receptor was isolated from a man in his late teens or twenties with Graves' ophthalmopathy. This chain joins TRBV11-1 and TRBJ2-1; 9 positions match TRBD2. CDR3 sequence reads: CASSLTGTSQANEQFF. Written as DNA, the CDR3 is TGTGCCAGCAGCTTAACCGGGACTAGCCAAGCCAATGAGCAGTTCTTC.